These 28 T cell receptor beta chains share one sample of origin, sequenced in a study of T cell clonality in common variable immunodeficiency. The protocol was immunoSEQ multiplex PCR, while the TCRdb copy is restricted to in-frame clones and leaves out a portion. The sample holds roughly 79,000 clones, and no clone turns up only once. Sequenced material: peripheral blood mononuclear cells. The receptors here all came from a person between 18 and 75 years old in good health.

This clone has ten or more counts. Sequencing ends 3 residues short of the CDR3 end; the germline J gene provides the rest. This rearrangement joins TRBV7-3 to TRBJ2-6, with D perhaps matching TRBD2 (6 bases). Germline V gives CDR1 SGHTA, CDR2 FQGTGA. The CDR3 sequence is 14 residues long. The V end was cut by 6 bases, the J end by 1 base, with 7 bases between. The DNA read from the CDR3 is TGTGCCAGCAGGCGGGGTTCTGGGGCCAACGTC. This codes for CASRRGSGANV. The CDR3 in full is CASRRGSGANVLTF.

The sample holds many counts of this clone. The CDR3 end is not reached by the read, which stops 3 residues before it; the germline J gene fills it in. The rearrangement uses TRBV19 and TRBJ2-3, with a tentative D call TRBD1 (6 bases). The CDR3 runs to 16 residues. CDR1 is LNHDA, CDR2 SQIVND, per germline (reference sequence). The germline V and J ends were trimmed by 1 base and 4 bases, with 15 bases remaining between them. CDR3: CASSIGSGARADTQYF. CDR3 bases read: TGTGCCAGTAGTATAGGTTCAGGGGCGCGCGCAGATACG.

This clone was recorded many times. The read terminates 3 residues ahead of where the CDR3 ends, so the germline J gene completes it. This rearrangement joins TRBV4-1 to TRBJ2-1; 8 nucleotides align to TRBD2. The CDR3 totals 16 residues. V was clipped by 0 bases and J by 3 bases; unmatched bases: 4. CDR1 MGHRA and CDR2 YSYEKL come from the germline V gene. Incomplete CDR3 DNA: TGCGCCAGCAGCCAAGATCCAGCGGGAGTCTACAATGAG. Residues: CASSQDPAGVYNE. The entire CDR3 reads CASSQDPAGVYNEQFF.

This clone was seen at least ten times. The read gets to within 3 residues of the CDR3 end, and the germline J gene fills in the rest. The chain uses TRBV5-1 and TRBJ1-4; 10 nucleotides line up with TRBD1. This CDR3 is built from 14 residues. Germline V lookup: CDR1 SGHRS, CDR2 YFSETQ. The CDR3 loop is CASSLGQGAGKLFF. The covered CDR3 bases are TGCGCCAGCAGCTTGGGACAGGGGGCCGGGAAA.

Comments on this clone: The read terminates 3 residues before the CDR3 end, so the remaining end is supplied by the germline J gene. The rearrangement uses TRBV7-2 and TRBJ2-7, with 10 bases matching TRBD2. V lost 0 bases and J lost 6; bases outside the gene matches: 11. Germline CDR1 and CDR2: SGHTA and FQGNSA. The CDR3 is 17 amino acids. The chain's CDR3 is CASSLASLAGVPVEQYF. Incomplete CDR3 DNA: TGTGCCAGCAGCTTAGCCTCCCTAGCGGGAGTCCCCGTCGAG.

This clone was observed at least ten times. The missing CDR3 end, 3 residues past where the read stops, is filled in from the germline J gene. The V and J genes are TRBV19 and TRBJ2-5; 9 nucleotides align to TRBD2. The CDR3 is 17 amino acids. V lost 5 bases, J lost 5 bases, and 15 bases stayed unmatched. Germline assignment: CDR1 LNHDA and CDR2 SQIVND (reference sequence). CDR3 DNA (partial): TGTGCCAGTAGTCTGCGGGGGGCGGGAGGGCCGAGGGAGACC. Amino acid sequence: CASSLRGAGGPRET. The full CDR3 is CASSLRGAGGPRETQYF.

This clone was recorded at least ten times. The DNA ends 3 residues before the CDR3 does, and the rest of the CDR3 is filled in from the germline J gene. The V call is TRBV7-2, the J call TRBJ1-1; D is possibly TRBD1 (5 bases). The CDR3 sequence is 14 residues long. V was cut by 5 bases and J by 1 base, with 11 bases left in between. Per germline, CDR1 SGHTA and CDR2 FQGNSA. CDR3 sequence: CASSPRQKNTEAFF. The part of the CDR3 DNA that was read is TGTGCCAGCAGCCCAAGACAGAAGAACACTGAA.

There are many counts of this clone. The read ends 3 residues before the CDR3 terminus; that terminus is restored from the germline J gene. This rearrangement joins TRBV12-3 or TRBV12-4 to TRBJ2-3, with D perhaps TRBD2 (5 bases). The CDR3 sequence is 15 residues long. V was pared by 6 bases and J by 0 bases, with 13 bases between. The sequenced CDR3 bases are TGTGCCAGCAGGGACGGACTCGCTAGCACAGATACG. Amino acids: CASRDGLASTDT. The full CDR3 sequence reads CASRDGLASTDTQYF.

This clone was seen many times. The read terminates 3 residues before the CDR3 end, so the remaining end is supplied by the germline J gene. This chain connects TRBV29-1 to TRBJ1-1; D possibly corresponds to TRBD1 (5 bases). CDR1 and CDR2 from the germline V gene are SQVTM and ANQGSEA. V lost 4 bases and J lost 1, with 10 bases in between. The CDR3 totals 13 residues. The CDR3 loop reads CSVVRGGNTEAFF. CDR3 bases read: TGCAGCGTTGTGAGGGGTGGGAACACTGAA.

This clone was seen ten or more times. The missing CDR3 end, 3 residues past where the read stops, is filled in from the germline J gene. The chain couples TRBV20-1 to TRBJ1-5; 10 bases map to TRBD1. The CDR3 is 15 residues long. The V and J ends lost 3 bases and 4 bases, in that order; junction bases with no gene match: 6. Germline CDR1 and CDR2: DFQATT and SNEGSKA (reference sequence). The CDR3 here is CSARGTGEENQPQHF. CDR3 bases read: TGCAGTGCTAGGGGGACAGGGGAGGAAAATCAGCCC.

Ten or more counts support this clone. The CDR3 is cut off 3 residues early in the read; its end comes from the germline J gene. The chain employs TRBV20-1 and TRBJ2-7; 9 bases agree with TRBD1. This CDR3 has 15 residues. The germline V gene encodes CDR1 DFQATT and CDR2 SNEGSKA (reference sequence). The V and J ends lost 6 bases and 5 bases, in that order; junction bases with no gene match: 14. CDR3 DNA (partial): TGCAGTGCGCGGCGAGTCGGACAGGGGAGCCACGAG. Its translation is CSARRVGQGSHE. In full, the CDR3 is CSARRVGQGSHEQYF.

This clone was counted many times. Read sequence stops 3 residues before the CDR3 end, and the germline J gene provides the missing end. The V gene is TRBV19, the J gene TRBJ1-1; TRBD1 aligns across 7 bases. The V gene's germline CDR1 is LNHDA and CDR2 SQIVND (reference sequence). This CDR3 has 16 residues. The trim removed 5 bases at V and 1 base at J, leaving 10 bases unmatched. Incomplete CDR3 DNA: TGTGCCAGTAGTCCAGACGCCCGGGACAGGAACACTGAA. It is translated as CASSPDARDRNTE. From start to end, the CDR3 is CASSPDARDRNTEAFF.

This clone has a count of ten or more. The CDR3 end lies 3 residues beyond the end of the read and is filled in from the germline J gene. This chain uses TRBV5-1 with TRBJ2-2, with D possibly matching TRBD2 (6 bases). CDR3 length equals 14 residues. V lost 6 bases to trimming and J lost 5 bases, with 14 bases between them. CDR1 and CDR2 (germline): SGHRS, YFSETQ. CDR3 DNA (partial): TGCGCCAGCAAAGACACCGGGACTACCGGGGAG. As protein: CASKDTGTTGE. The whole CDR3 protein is CASKDTGTTGELFF.

The CDR3 bases that were read are TGTGCCAGCAGCCGAACTAGCGGGAGATACAATGAG. Translating it yields CASSRTSGRYNE. The CDR3 as a whole reads CASSRTSGRYNEQFF. The chain has TRBV11-2 and TRBJ2-1; TRBD2 agrees at 11 bases. The read ends 3 residues early relative to the CDR3; the germline J gene fills the gap. V lost 5 bases, J lost 4 bases, and 4 bases stayed unmatched. The germline gives CDR1 SGHAT, CDR2 FQNNGV. The CDR3 loop spans 15 amino acids.

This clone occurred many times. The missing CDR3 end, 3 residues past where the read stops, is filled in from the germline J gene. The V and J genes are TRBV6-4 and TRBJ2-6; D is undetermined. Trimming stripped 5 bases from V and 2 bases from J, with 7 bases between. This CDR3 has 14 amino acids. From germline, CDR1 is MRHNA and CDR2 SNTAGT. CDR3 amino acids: CASSSLPGANVLTF. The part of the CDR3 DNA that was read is TGTGCCAGCAGTTCCCTCCCTGGGGCCAACGTC.

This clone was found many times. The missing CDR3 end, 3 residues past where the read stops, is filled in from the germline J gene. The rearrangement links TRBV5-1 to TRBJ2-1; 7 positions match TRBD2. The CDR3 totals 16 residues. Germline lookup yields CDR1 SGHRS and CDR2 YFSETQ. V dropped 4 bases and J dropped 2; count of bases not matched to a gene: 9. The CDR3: CASSAASGSPYNEQFF. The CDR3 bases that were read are TGCGCCAGCAGCGCAGCTAGCGGATCCCCCTACAATGAG.

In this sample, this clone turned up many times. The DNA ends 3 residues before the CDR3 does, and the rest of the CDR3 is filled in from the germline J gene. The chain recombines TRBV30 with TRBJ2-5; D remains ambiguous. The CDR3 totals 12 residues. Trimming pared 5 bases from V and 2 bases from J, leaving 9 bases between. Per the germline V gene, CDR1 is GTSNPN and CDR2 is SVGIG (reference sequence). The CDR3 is CAWQRGQETQYF. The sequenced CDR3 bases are TGTGCCTGGCAGCGTGGACAAGAGACC.

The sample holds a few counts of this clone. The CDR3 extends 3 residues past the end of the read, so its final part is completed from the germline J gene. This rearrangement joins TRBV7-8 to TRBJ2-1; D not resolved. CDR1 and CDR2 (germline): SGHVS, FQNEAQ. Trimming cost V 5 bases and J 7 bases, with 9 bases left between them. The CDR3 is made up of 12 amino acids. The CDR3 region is CASSRVGNEQFF. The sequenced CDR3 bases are TGTGCCAGCAGCCGGGTGGGTAATGAG.

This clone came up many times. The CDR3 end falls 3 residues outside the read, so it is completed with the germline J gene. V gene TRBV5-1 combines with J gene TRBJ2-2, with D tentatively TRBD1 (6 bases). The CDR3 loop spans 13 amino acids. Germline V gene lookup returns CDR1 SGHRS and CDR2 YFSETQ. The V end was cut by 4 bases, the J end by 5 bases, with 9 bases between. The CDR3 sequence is CASSAQGTGELFF. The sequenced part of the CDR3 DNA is TGCGCCAGCAGCGCACAGGGTACCGGGGAG.

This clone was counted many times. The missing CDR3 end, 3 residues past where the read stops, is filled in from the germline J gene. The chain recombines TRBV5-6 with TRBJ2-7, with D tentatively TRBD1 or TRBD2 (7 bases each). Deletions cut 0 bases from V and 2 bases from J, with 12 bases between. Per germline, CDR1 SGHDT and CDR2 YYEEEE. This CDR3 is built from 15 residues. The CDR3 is CASSLGQGGPYEQYF. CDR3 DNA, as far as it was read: TGTGCCAGCAGCTTGGGACAGGGAGGGCCCTACGAG.

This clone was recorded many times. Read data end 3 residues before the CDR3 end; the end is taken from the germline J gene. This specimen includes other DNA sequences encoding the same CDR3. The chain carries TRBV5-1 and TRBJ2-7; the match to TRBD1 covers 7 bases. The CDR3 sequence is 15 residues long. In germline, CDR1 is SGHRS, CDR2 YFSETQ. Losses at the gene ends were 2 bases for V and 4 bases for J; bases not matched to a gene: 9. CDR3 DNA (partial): TGCGCCAGCAGCTTATCGACAGGGCGCGGGTACGAG. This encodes CASSLSTGRGYE. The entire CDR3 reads CASSLSTGRGYEQYF.

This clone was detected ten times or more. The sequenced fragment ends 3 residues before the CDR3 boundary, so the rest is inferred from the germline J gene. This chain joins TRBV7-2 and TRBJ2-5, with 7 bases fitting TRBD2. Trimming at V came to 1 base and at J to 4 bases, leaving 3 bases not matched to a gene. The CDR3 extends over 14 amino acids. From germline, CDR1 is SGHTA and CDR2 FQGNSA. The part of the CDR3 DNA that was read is TGTGCCAGCAGCTTAGATGCGGGAGTAGAGACC. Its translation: CASSLDAGVET. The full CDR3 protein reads CASSLDAGVETQYF.

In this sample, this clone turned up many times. The CDR3 sequence: CASSGLLAGRTGTQETQYF. CDR3 DNA (partial): TGTGCCAGCTCAGGACTACTAGCGGGACGGACCGGAACACAAGAGACC. This chain links TRBV18 with TRBJ2-5, with 10 bases lining up with TRBD2. The sequence runs out 3 residues before the end of the CDR3; the remainder is reconstructed from the germline J gene. V lost 5 bases to trimming and J lost 2 bases; unmatched junction nucleotides: 17. The CDR3 runs to 19 residues. CDR1 and CDR2 (germline): KGHSH, LQKENI.

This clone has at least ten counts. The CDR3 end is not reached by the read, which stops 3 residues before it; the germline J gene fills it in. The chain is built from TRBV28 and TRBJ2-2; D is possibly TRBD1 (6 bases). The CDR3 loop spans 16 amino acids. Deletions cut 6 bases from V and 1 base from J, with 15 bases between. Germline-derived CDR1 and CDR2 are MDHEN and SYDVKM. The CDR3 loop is CASSPRTAGNTGELFF. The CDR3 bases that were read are TGTGCCAGCAGCCCGAGGACAGCCGGGAACACCGGGGAG.

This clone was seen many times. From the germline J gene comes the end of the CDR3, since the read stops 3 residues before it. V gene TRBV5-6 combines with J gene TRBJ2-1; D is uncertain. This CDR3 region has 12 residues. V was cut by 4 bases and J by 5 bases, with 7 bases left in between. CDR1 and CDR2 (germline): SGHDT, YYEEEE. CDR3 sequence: CASSPLNNEQFF. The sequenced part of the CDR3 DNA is TGTGCCAGCAGCCCACTCAACAATGAG. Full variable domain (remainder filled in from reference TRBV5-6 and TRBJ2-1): DAGVTQSPTHLIKTRGQQVTLRCSPKSGHDTVSWYQQALGQGPQFIFQYYEEEERQRGNFPDRFSGHQFPNYSSELNVNALLLGDSALYLCASSPLNNEQFFGPGTRLTVL.

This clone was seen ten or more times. The CDR3 bases that were read are TGTGCCAGCGGCGATTTAACCGTAGCTACGGCCTACAATGAG. It translates to CASGDLTVATAYNE. The entire CDR3 protein is CASGDLTVATAYNEQFF. The rearrangement joins TRBV2 to TRBJ2-1, with D unclear. The CDR3 extends 3 residues past the end of the read, so its final part is completed from the germline J gene. The CDR3 spans 17 residues. The germline gives CDR1 SNHLY, CDR2 FYNNEI. The germline V and J ends were trimmed by 8 bases and 2 bases, with 22 bases remaining between them.

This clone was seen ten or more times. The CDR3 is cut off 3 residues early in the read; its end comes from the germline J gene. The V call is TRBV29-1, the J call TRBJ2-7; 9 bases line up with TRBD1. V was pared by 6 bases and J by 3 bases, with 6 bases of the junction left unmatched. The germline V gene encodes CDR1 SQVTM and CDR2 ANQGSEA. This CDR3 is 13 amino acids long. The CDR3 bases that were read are TGCAGCGTCACCGGGACAGGGATCTACGAG. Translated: CSVTGTGIYE. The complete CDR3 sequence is CSVTGTGIYEQYF.

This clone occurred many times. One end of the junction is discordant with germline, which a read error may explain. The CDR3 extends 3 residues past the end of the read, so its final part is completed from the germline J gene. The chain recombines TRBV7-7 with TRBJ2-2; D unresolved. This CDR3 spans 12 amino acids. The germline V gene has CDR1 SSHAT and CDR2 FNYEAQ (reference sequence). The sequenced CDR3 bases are TGTGCTAGCAGCTCTTTTCCCGGGGAG. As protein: CASSSFPGE. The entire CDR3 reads CASSSFPGELFF.